This TCR beta chain was captured in a study of metastatic and nonmetastatic thyroid tumors. The overall study: Across peripheral blood and tumor or nodule tissue samples taken from malignant and benign thyroid patients, the repertoires were compared with one another.

This clone was seen repeatedly, ten times or more. Antigen specificity is unknown. Per the original methods: In papillary thyroid cancer, a distant-metastasis classifier was built using CDR3 differences across clinicopathological groups. TCRdb re-called the PCR reads through MiXCR. These V and J calls are TCRdb output, not the study's own analysis. The data hold 53,000 or so clones, with roughly 20% observed a single time. V was pared by 5 bases and J by 2 bases, with 9 bases between. The CDR3 loop spans 13 amino acids. Per the germline V gene, CDR1 is MGHRA and CDR2 is YSYEKL. Points from the study as a whole: In blood and tumor, TCR beta diversity was reportedly significantly higher in malignant thyroid tumors than in benign nodules.

Each patient came to thyroid surgery without any prior treatment (of any kind). Source material: blood. This chain links TRBV4-1 with TRBJ1-2; maybe TRBD1 (5 bases). The receptor comes from a female donor with papillary thyroid cancer or a benign thyroid nodule (not recorded which). Some clones in this sample may be carry-over from other donors' samples. CDR3 amino acids: CASSARDNYGYTF. The CDR3 region has the DNA TGCGCCAGCAGCGCCCGGGACAACTATGGCTACACCTTC.